One and the same sample provided the 21 T cell receptor beta chains below, sequenced in a study of CD8 T cells in ankylosing spondylitis. Broader study findings: Several highly homologous variants made up a TCR beta motif, and this motif appeared characteristic of ankylosing spondylitis blood.

TCRdb redid the calling of the 5' RACE reads with MiXCR, one entry per CDR3 protein. The sample holds hundreds of thousands of distinct CDR3 sequences, 25% to 30% seen once. These receptors lack a known antigen. Sequencing was done on a sample of blood, either unsorted or a sorted T cell fraction (not recorded which). These receptors originate from a male donor with ankylosing spondylitis.

The CDR3, as DNA: TGCGCCAGCAGCCTGGGGACGTTGATCAACTATGGCTACACCTTC. This encodes CASSLGTLINYGYTF. The chain is built from TRBV5-1 and TRBJ1-2; TRBD1 might be the D (5 bases). Trimming cost V 4 bases and J 2 bases, with 15 bases left between them. The CDR3 covers 15 residues. CDR1 SGHRS and CDR2 YFSETQ come from the germline V gene.

The genes are TRBV7-9 and TRBJ1-1; 7 nucleotides line up with TRBD1. V was clipped by 2 bases and J by 2 bases; unmatched bases: 5. The germline CDR1 and CDR2 sequences are SEHNR and FQNEAQ (reference sequence). The CDR3 extends over 15 amino acids. This CDR3 reads CASSLFGTDNTEAFF. The CDR3 coding sequence is TGTGCCAGCAGCTTATTCGGGACAGACAACACTGAAGCTTTCTTT.

This clonotype was seen more than once but under ten times. This chain joins TRBV30 and TRBJ2-1; D uncertain. This CDR3 contains 11 residues. Germline V gene data show CDR1 as GTSNPN and CDR2 as SVGIG (reference sequence). Trimming cost V 4 bases and J 10 bases, with 11 bases left between them. CDR3 residues: CAWTSLLEQFF. The CDR3 DNA follows: TGTGCCTGGACGTCGTTACTCGAGCAGTTCTTC.

This chain connects TRBV5-1 to TRBJ2-2; D is unclear. CDR3 length: 15 amino acids. V was trimmed by 2 bases and J by 2 bases, leaving 10 bases between them. Germline lookup yields CDR1 SGHRS and CDR2 YFSETQ. The CDR3 sequence is CASSFTQINTGELFF. CDR3 sequence (DNA): TGCGCCAGCAGCTTCACCCAAATTAACACCGGGGAGCTGTTTTTT.

The sample holds a few counts of this clonotype. The chain couples TRBV20-1 to TRBJ2-7; 7 nucleotides line up with TRBD1. The germline V gene has CDR1 DFQATT and CDR2 SNEGSKA (reference sequence). This CDR3 region has 15 residues. Trimming at V came to 3 bases and at J to 4 bases, leaving 12 bases not matched to a gene. Here the CDR3 DNA reads TGCAGTGCTAGCCCCCGACAAGGGGGCCTTTACGAGCAGTACTTC. The encoded protein is CSASPRQGGLYEQYF.

This chain links TRBV7-8 with TRBJ1-2; D gene ambiguous. CDR1 is SGHVS and CDR2 is FQNEAQ in the germline V gene. This CDR3 is 13 amino acids long. Trimming pared 4 bases from V and 2 bases from J, leaving 8 bases between. The CDR3: CASSSQRNYGYTF. As DNA, the CDR3 is TGTGCCAGCAGCTCTCAACGAAACTATGGCTACACCTTC. The entire variable domain, with the rest obtained from reference TRBV7-8 and TRBJ1-2, is as follows: GAGVSQSPRYKVAKRGQDVALRCDPISGHVSLFWYQQALGQGPEFLTYFQNEAQLDKSGLPSDRFFAERPEGSVSTLKIQRTQQEDSAVYLCASSSQRNYGYTFGSGTRLTVV.

The chain carries TRBV7-9 and TRBJ1-4; tentative D call: TRBD1 (6 bases). With 8 bases removed from V and 2 bases from J, the gap between germline ends came to 18 bases. Germline V gene lookup returns CDR1 SEHNR and CDR2 FQNEAQ (reference sequence). The CDR3 has 16 amino acids. CDR3: CASVWDIGGTNEKLFF. CDR3 nucleotide sequence: TGTGCCAGCGTCTGGGACATTGGAGGGACTAATGAAAAACTGTTTTTT.

The V and J genes are TRBV2 and TRBJ2-7; D call uncertain. Looked up from germline, CDR1 is SNHLY and CDR2 is FYNNEI. Between the trimmed V and J ends, which lost 2 bases and 2 bases, there was a span of 4 bases. This CDR3 is built from 12 residues. Here the CDR3 reads CASSESTYEQYV. CDR3 DNA sequence: TGTGCCAGCAGTGAATCCACCTACGAGCAGTACGTC.

This chain connects TRBV6-1 to TRBJ1-1, with TRBD1 matching 7 bases. Germline loops: CDR1 MNHNS, CDR2 SASEGT. Germline trimming cut 6 bases from V and 4 bases from J; bases unmatched to any gene: 11. The CDR3 covers 15 residues. CDR3: CASSPQTGVFTEAFF. The CDR3 DNA reads as TGTGCCAGCAGCCCACAAACAGGGGTGTTCACTGAAGCTTTCTTT.

This clonotype has more than one count but fewer than ten. This chain uses TRBV20-1 with TRBJ2-2; 9 bases are shared with TRBD2. This CDR3 comprises 13 residues. Germline assignment: CDR1 DFQATT and CDR2 SNEGSKA (reference sequence). V was pared by 6 bases and J by 7 bases, with 6 bases of the junction left unmatched. This CDR3 is CSARRLADGELFF. The CDR3 nucleotides are TGCAGTGCGAGACGACTAGCGGACGGGGAGCTGTTTTTT.

The chain couples TRBV18 to TRBJ2-1; 8 bases match TRBD2. J gave up 7 bases and V 4 bases, and 6 bases lay outside the gene matches. The CDR3 contains 14 residues. Germline V gene data show CDR1 as KGHSH and CDR2 as LQKENI. The CDR3 is CASSRGAGVNEQFF. For the CDR3, the DNA is TGTGCCAGCTCACGAGGAGCGGGAGTAAATGAGCAGTTCTTC.

The chain recombines TRBV5-1 with TRBJ2-7; the match to TRBD1 covers 12 bases. V lost 0 bases to trimming and J lost 6 bases; unmatched junction nucleotides: 10. Germline V gives CDR1 SGHRS, CDR2 YFSETQ. The CDR3 contains 17 residues. The CDR3 is CASSLVGTGGAGGEQYF. In DNA form, the CDR3 reads TGCGCCAGCAGCTTGGTTGGGACAGGGGGCGCAGGGGGCGAGCAGTACTTC.

The chain links TRBV20-1 to TRBJ2-5; D unclear. Germline CDR1 DFQATT, CDR2 SNEGSKA (reference sequence). V dropped 0 bases and J dropped 2 bases, with 10 bases sitting between them. The CDR3 spans 14 residues. Here the CDR3 DNA reads TGCAGTGCTAGAGATTCGGGCCGACAAGAGACCCAGTACTTC. Protein sequence: CSARDSGRQETQYF.

This clonotype appeared a few times. The chain is built from TRBV24-1 and TRBJ2-7, with 9 bases fitting TRBD2. Germline lookup yields CDR1 KGHDR and CDR2 SFDVKD. This CDR3 spans 16 amino acids. J was trimmed by 5 bases and V by 3 bases; bases with no gene match: 10. This CDR3 reads CATSDNGLATEDEQYF. CDR3 bases: TGTGCCACCAGTGATAATGGACTAGCGACAGAGGACGAGCAGTACTTC.

This clonotype was counted between two and nine times. The J gene is TRBJ2-7, the V gene TRBV15, with no clear D. Trimming removed 0 bases at V and 2 bases at J, with 8 bases between. The CDR3 is 14 amino acids. Looked up from germline, CDR1 is LNHNV and CDR2 is YYDKDF (reference sequence). CDR3 coding DNA: TGTGCCACCAGCAGAGAGTTGTATCCCTACGAGCAGTACTTC. Its protein is CATSRELYPYEQYF.

The V and J genes are TRBV10-2 and TRBJ2-5; the D gene is possibly TRBD2 (5 bases). CDR1 and CDR2 from the germline V gene are WSHSY and SAAADI. The CDR3 contains 13 residues. Trimming stripped 2 bases from V and 7 bases from J, with 11 bases between. CDR3 nucleotides: TGCGCCAGCAGTGAGAGGGAGAGTGGGACCCAGTACTTC. Translation gives CASSERESGTQYF.

The table lists this clonotype with a few counts. V and J are TRBV20-1 and TRBJ2-2; TRBD2 matches 11 bases. Looked up from germline, CDR1 is DFQATT and CDR2 is SNEGSKA (reference sequence). Trimming removed 2 bases from V and 4 bases from J; junction bases left unmatched: 3. The CDR3 length is 15 residues. CDR3 loop: CSARKLAGVTGELFF. CDR3 bases: TGCAGTGCTAGAAAACTAGCGGGAGTCACCGGGGAGCTGTTTTTT.

The chain links TRBV24-1 to TRBJ2-1; 12 nucleotides match TRBD2. This CDR3 is built from 16 residues. V dropped 3 bases and J dropped 9; count of bases not matched to a gene: 8. Germline V gene sequence: CDR1 KGHDR, CDR2 SFDVKD. The CDR3 DNA reads as TGTGCCACCAGTGATAGGACTAGCGGGAATGAGGTTGAGCAGTTCTTC. Amino acid sequence: CATSDRTSGNEVEQFF.

This clonotype has a count of ten or more. CDR3 sequence: CASSFLGEQYF. CDR3 nucleotides: TGTGCCAGCAGCTTTCTTGGCGAGCAGTACTTC. This chain joins TRBV12-3 or TRBV12-4 and TRBJ2-7; D not certain. The CDR3 length is 11 residues. V shed 6 bases and J shed 6 bases, with 9 bases lying between them.

The chain is built from TRBV5-1 and TRBJ1-6; no reliable D call. This CDR3 contains 14 residues. V gave up 4 bases and J gave up 7 bases, with 12 bases separating them. Looked up from germline, CDR1 is SGHRS and CDR2 is YFSETQ. The CDR3 region has the DNA TGCGCCAGCAGCCAGCGGGGTGGGAATTCACCCCTCCACTTT. Its translation is CASSQRGGNSPLHF.

The V gene is TRBV7-2, the J gene TRBJ2-2, with 9 bases identical to TRBD2. This CDR3 has 16 amino acids. After removal of 5 bases from V and 0 bases from J, the junction contained 4 bases not matched to a gene. From germline, CDR1 is SGHTA and CDR2 FQGNSA. CDR3 amino acids: CASSRSGRSNTGELFF. In nucleotides, the CDR3 is TGTGCCAGCAGCCGTAGCGGGAGATCGAACACCGGGGAGCTGTTTTTT. Filled out from reference TRBV7-2 and TRBJ2-2, the complete variable domain reads GAGVSQSPSNKVTEKGKDVELRCDPISGHTALYWYRQSLGQGLEFLIYFQGNSAPDKSGLPSDRFSAERTGGSVSTLTIQRTQQEDSAVYLCASSRSGRSNTGELFFGEGSRLTVL.